The present TCR beta chain was sequenced within a study of blood T cell repertoires in COVID-19. Libraries were prepared by immunoSEQ multiplex PCR; TCRdb keeps only in-frame clonotypes and omits some of them. This sample has approximately 450,000 clones; about 90% occur once, and the top ten carry about 2.1%. The CDR3 extends over 17 amino acids. Deletions cut 6 bases from V and 3 bases from J, with 23 bases between. The germline CDR1 and CDR2 sequences are SGHKS and YYEKEE (reference sequence). V and J are TRBV5-5 and TRBJ2-3, with D perhaps matching TRBD2 (6 bases). The sample taken for sequencing was PBMCs or T cells enriched from blood (not recorded which). This sequence originates from a woman aged 18-35 years with acute COVID-19. CDR3 sequence reads: CASKLRDLTSTTDTQYF. In DNA, the CDR3 is TGTGCCAGCAAACTCCGGGACTTGACTAGTACGACAGATACGCAGTATTTT. Drawing the rest from reference TRBV5-5 and TRBJ2-3, the complete variable domain is DAGVTQSPTHLIKTRGQQVTLRCSPISGHKSVSWYQQVLGQGPQFIFQYYEKEERGRGNFPDRFSARQFPNYSSELNVNALLLGDSALYLCASKLRDLTSTTDTQYFGPGTRLTVL.